This entry lists 5 T cell receptor beta chains sequenced from one sample in a study of control samples from healthy donors and cancer patients. Sequenced by immunoSEQ multiplex PCR; TCRdb stores in-frame clones only, minus some. Found here are 100,000 to 120,000 clones, about 80% of them singletons; the top ten hold about 5.9%. Material for sequencing was blood. The receptors stem from a man aged 18 to 35 in good health.

The chain uses TRBV2 and TRBJ1-1, with D possibly TRBD1 on 5 matching bases. In germline, CDR1 is SNHLY, CDR2 FYNNEI. V dropped 2 bases and J dropped 4 bases, with 14 bases sitting between them. The CDR3 sequence is 15 residues long. CDR3 in DNA: TGTGCCAGCAGTGAATTTCCGGGGGTCAGCACTGAAGCTTTCTTT. Its translation: CASSEFPGVSTEAFF.

The CDR3 DNA is TGTGCCAGCAGCCCGGGGACAGGGGTTCACACTGAAGCTTTCTTT. It yields the protein CASSPGTGVHTEAFF. V is TRBV7-2 and J is TRBJ1-1; the match to TRBD1 covers 10 bases. CDR1 is SGHTA and CDR2 is FQGNSA in the germline V gene. The junction had 6 bases not matched to a gene; V was cut back by 5 bases and J by 3 bases. The length of the CDR3 is 15 residues.

The genes are TRBV19 and TRBJ2-6; possible D gene TRBD1, 6 bases. Germline CDR1 and CDR2: LNHDA and SQIVND (reference sequence). The CDR3 loop spans 14 amino acids. The CDR3 sequence: CASPGDAGANVLTF. CDR3 coding DNA: TGTGCTTCCCCAGGGGACGCTGGGGCCAACGTCCTGACTTTC.

The chain combines TRBV3-1 (or the pseudogene TRBV3-2) with TRBJ1-2; D call uncertain. From germline, CDR1 is LGHDT and CDR2 YNNKEL (reference sequence). V lost 5 bases, J lost 0 bases, and 1 base lay in between. The CDR3 loop spans 11 amino acids. The CDR3 region has the DNA TGTGCCAGCAGCTCTAACTATGGCTACACCTTC. Its translation is CASSSNYGYTF.

This sequence joins TRBV6-2 or TRBV6-3 and TRBJ1-5; 7 nucleotides agree with TRBD1. From germline, CDR1 is MNHEY and CDR2 SVGEGT. J lost 13 bases, V lost 4 bases, and 10 bases had no gene match. The CDR3 contains 13 residues. For the CDR3, the DNA is TGTGCCAGCAGTTCCGCCGACAGGGCAGGGCAGCATTTT. This sequence encodes CASSSADRAGQHF.